This TCR beta chain was recorded in a study of blood T cell repertoires in COVID-19. On the study more broadly: The study drew acute and convalescent COVID-19 samples from the United States, Italy and Spain.

Produced via immunoSEQ multiplex PCR; TCRdb's table is partial and in-frame only. The table records 250,000 to 300,000 clones, around 78% of them present only once. The sample consisted of peripheral blood. The origin of this receptor is a man between 60 and 75 years old who had recovered from COVID-19.

The DNA for the CDR3 is TGTGCCAGCAGTGAGACTAGCGGGGGAAACAATGAGCAGTTCTTC. This encodes CASSETSGGNNEQFF. The rearrangement joins TRBV6-1 to TRBJ2-1, with 12 bases matching TRBD2. V lost 3 bases and J lost 5; bases outside the gene matches: 2. CDR3 length: 15 amino acids. Germline CDR1 reads MNHNS; CDR2 reads SASEGT.